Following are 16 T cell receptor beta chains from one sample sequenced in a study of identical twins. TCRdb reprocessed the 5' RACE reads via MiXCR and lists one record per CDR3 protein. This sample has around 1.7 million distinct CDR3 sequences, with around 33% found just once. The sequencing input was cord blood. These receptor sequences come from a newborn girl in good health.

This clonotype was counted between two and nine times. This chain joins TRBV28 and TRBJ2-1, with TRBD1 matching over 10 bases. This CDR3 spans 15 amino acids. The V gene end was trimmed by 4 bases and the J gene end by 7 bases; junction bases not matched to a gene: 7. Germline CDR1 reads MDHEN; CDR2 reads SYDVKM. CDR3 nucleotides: TGTGCCAGCAGTTCTCCCGGGACAGGGGAGAATGAGCAGTTCTTC. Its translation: CASSSPGTGENEQFF.

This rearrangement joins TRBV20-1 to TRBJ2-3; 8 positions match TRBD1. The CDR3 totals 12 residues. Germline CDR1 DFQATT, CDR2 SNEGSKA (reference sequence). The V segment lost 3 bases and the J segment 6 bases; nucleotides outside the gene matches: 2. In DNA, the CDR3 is TGCAGTGCTAGTGGGGACAGGGATACGCAGTATTTT. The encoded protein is CSASGDRDTQYF.

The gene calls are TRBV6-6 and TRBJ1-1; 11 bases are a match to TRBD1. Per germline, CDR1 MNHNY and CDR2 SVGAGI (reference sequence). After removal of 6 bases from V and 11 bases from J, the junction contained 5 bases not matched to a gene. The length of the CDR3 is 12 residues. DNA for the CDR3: TGTGCCAGCAGACCGGGACAGGGGGAGGCTTTCTTT. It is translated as CASRPGQGEAFF.

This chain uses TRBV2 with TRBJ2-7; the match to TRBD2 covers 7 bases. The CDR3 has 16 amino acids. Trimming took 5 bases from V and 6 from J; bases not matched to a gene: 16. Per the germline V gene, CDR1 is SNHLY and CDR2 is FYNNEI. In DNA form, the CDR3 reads TGTGCCAGCAGTCAACAAACGAAGACTAGCCTGGGCGAGCAGTACTTC. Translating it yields CASSQQTKTSLGEQYF. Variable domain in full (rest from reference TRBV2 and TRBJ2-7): EPEVTQTPSHQVTQMGQEVILRCVPISNHLYFYWYRQILGQKVEFLVSFYNNEISEKSEIFDDQFSVERPDGSNFTLKIRSTKLEDSAMYFCASSQQTKTSLGEQYFGPGTRLTVT.

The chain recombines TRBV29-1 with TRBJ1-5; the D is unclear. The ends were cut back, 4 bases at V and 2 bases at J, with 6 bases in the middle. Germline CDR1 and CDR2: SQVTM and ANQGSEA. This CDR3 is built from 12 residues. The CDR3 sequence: CSVGWGNQPQHF. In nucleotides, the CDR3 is TGCAGCGTTGGCTGGGGCAATCAGCCCCAGCATTTT.

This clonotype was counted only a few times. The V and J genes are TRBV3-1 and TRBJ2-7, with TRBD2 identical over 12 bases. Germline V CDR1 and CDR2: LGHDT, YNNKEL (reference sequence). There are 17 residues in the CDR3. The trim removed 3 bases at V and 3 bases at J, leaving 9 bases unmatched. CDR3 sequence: CASSHGTGLAGGYEQYF. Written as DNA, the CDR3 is TGTGCCAGCAGCCATGGTACGGGACTAGCGGGTGGCTACGAGCAGTACTTC.

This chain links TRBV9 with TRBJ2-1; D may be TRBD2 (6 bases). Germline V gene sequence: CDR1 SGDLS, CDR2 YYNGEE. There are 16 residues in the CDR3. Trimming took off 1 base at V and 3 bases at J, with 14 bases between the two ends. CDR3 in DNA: TGTGCCAGCAGCGTAAGGCGGGGCGATCTCTACAATGAGCAGTTCTTC. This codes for CASSVRRGDLYNEQFF.

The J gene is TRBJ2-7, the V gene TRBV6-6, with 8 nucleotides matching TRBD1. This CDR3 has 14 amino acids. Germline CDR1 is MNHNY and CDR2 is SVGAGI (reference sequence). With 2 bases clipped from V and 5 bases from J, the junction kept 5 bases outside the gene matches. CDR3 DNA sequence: TGTGCCAGCAGTTACGCGGACAGGGTGAACGAGCAGTACTTC. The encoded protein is CASSYADRVNEQYF.

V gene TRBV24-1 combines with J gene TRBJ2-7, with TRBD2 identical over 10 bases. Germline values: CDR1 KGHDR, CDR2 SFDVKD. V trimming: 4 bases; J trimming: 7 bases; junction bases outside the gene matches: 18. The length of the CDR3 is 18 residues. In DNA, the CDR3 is TGTGCCACCAGTGACCGATCACTAGCGGGGCACACCTACAATGAGCAGTACTTC. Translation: CATSDRSLAGHTYNEQYF.

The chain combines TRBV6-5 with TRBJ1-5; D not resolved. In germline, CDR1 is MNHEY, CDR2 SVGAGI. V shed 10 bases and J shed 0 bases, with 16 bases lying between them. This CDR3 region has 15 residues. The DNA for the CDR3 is TGTGCCACCTTGCCCAAAAGGTATAGCAATCAGCCCCAGCATTTT. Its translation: CATLPKRYSNQPQHF.

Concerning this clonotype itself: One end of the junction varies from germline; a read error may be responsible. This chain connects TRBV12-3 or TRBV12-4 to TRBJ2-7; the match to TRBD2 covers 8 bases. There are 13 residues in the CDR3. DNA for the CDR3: TGTGCCAGCAGTCGGGGGGGCTCCTACGAGCGGTACTTC. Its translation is CASSRGGSYERYF.

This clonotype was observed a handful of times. The DNA of the CDR3 is TGTGCCAGCAGCCAAGAGTGGGGTTCCTACGAGCAGTACTTC. Its protein product is CASSQEWGSYEQYF. V is TRBV4-2 and J is TRBJ2-7; D unclear. Germline V gene sequence: CDR1 LGHNA, CDR2 YNFKEQ. The CDR3 is made up of 14 amino acids. Trimming stripped 0 bases from V and 1 base from J, with 7 bases between.

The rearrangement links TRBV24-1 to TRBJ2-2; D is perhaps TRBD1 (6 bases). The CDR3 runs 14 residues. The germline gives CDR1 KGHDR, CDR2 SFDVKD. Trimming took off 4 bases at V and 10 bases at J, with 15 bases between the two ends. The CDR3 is CATSEGQLHAELFF. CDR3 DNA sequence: TGTGCCACCAGTGAGGGACAACTTCACGCGGAGCTGTTTTTT.

The CDR3 sequence is CAWSVQGQGYGYTF. The CDR3 DNA reads TGTGCCTGGAGTGTACAGGGACAGGGCTATGGCTACACCTTC. The chain uses TRBV30 and TRBJ1-2, with 9 bases fitting TRBD1. Germline V gene data show CDR1 as GTSNPN and CDR2 as SVGIG (reference sequence). V was clipped by 0 bases and J by 4 bases; unmatched bases: 3. The CDR3 has 14 residues.

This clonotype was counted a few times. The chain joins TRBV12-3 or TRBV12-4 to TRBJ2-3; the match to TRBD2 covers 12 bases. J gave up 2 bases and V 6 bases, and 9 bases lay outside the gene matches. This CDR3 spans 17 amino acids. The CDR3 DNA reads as TGTGCCAGCAGGACCCGACTAGCGGGAGATACCACAGATACGCAGTATTTT. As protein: CASRTRLAGDTTDTQYF.

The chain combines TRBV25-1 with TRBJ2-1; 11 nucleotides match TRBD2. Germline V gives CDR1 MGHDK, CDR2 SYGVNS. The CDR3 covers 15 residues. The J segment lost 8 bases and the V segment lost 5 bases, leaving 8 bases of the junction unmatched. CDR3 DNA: TGTGCCAGCAGTTTACGACTAGCGGGATATGATGAGCAGTTCTTC. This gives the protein CASSLRLAGYDEQFF.